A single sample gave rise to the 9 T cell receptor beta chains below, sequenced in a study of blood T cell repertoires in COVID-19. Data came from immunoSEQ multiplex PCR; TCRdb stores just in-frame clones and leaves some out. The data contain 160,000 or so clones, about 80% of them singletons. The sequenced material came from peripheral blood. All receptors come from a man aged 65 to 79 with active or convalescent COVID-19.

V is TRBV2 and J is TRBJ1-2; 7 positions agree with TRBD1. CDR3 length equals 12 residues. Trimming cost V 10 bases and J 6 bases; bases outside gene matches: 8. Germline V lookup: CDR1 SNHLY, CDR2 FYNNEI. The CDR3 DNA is TGTGCCACCAAGACAGGGTTGAATGGCTACACCTTC. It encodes CATKTGLNGYTF.

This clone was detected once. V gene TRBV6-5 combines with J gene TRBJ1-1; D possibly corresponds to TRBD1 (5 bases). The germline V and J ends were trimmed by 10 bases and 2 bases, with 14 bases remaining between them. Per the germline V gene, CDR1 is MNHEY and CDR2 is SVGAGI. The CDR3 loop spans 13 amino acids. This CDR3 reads CANMDIFNTEAFF. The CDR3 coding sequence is TGTGCCAACATGGACATCTTTAACACTGAAGCTTTCTTT.

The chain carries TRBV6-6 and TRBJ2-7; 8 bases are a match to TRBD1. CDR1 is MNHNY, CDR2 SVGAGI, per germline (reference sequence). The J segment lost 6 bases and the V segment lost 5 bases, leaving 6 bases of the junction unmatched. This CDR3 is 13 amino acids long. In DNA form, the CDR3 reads TGTGCCAGCAGTCCGACAGGGGTGCCCGAGCAGTACTTC. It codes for CASSPTGVPEQYF.

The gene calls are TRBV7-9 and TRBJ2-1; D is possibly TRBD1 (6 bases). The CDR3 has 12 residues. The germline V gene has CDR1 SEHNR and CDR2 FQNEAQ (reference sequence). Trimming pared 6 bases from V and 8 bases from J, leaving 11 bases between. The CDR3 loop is CASRAQGDEQFF. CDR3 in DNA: TGTGCCAGCAGGGCACAGGGAGATGAGCAGTTCTTC. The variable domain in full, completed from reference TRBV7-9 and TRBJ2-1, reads DTGVSQNPRHKITKRGQNVTFRCDPISEHNRLYWYRQTLGQGPEFLTYFQNEAQLEKSRLLSDRFSAERPKGSFSTLEIQRTEQGDSAMYLCASRAQGDEQFFGPGTRLTVL.

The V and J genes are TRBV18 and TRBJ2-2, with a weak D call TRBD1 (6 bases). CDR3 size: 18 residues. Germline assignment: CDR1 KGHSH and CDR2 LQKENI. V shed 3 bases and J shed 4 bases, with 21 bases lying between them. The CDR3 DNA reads TGTGCCAGCTCACCCCTATTTGAGTACAGGGCCCGCACCGGGGAGCTGTTTTTT. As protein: CASSPLFEYRARTGELFF.

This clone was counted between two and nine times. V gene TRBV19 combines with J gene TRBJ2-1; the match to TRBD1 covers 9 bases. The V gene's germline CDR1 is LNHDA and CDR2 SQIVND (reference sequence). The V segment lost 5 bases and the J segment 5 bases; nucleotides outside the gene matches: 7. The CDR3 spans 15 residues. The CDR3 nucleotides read TGTGCCAGTAGTCCCCGGACAGGGGCGCACAATGAGCAGTTCTTC. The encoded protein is CASSPRTGAHNEQFF.

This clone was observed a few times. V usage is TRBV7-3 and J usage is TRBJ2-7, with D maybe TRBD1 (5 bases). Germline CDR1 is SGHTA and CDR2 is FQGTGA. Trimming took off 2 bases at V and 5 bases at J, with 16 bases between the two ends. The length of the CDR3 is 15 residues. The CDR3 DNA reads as TGTGCCAGCAGCTTATTCCAGGGAACATTGGACGAGCAGTACTTC. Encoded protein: CASSLFQGTLDEQYF.

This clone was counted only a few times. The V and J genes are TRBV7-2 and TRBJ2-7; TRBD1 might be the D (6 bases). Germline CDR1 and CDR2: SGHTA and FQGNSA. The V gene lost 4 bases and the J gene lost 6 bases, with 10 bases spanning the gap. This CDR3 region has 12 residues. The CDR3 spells CASSSSGVEQYF. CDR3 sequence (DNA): TGTGCCAGCAGCTCCTCAGGGGTCGAGCAGTACTTC.

The CDR3 coding sequence is TGTGCCAGCGGCGAGCGGGCTCACTCACCCCTCCACTTT. Translating gives CASGERAHSPLHF. The chain uses TRBV9 and TRBJ1-6, with D uncertain. V gave up 7 bases and J gave up 10 bases, with 15 bases separating them. CDR1 and CDR2 (germline): SGDLS, YYNGEE. The CDR3 is made up of 13 amino acids.